This T cell receptor beta chain was documented in a study of CD8+CD57+ T cells in acquired aplastic anemia. The CDR3 runs to 14 residues. CDR1 is SGHVS, CDR2 FQNEAQ, per germline. J was trimmed by 1 base and V by 6 bases; bases with no gene match: 2. It was patients with CD8+CD57+ cell expansion by flow cytometry who were chosen for sequencing. The template used for profiling TCR beta VDJ and CDR3 was genomic DNA. From the reads, TCRdb called clonotypes with MiXCR, one entry per CDR3 protein. The sample records about 240,000 distinct CDR3 sequences, approximately 45% being singletons. This clonotype appeared a few times.

The V call is TRBV7-8, the J call TRBJ1-5; TRBD1 agrees at 8 bases. The origin of this receptor is a human donor with aplastic anemia. Source material: sorted CD4+, CD8+, or CD8+CD57+ T cells (not recorded which) from PBMCs. The CDR3 sequence is CASSHRGSNQPQHF. CDR3 sequence (DNA): TGTGCCAGCAGTCACAGGGGGAGCAATCAGCCCCAGCATTTT.